A single sample is the source of the 2 T cell receptor beta chains below, sequenced in a study of post-analysis software for immune sequencing data. Study outcomes and limitations: There were about five TRBV segments more frequent in patients than controls, and TRBV5-6, TRBV5-1 and TRBV20-1 were among them.

Their recognized antigens are unknown. The TCR beta cDNA libraries contained unique molecular identifiers. Using its own MiXCR run on the PCR reads, TCRdb lists one record per CDR3 protein. Of hundreds of thousands of distinct CDR3 sequences listed, 25% to 30% are singletons. Specimen: blood. The receptors originated from a girl aged 5 to 17 with multiple sclerosis.

J is TRBJ2-5 and V is TRBV14; D unresolved. The V end was cut by 6 bases, the J end by 2 bases, with 10 bases between. Germline V CDR1 and CDR2: SGHDN, FVKESK. The length of the CDR3 is 13 residues. The CDR3 here is CASRSGRQETQYF. The CDR3 nucleotides read TGTGCCAGCAGGTCCGGCAGACAAGAGACCCAGTACTTC.

This clonotype was seen only a few times. The rearrangement uses TRBV20-1 and TRBJ2-5, with D possibly matching TRBD1 (7 bases). CDR1 is DFQATT, CDR2 SNEGSKA, per germline (reference sequence). Trimming removed 0 bases from V and 1 base from J, with 12 bases in between. The CDR3 is made up of 15 amino acids. The CDR3 bases are TGCAGTGCTAGAGATCCAGGGGGGATCCAAGAGACCCAGTACTTC. Amino acid sequence: CSARDPGGIQETQYF.